This T cell receptor (beta chain) was recovered during a study of cytotoxic CD8 clonotypes in ibrutinib-treated CLL. Study-wide context: Of a cohort that held about 12 relapsed/refractory and some 14 treatment-naive patients, 17 to 18 were IGHV unmutated.

Study-level points and caveats: Clonality grew at ibrutinib response; at progression, it decreased back toward baseline. There were few public clonotypes, and on treatment they contracted or stayed stable.

The repertoire was sequenced with immunoSEQ multiplex PCR; TCRdb's copy has only in-frame clones and lacks some. This table holds 150,000 to 200,000 clones, roughly 88% found once. The V end lost 1 base, the J end lost 5 bases, and 11 bases lay between the germline ends. Germline V CDR1 and CDR2: GTSNPN, SVGIG (reference sequence). CDR3 length: 13 residues. Notes on this clone: The antigen remains unidentified.

This clonotype was obtained from a human donor with chronic lymphocytic leukemia. Sequenced material: PBMCs, taken at disease progression, from a patient treated with ibrutinib. The rearrangement uses TRBV30 and TRBJ1-2, with D possibly matching TRBD1 (6 bases). CDR3 region: CAWSGGGRYGYTF. CDR3 nucleotide sequence: TGTGCCTGGAGTGGGGGGGGCCGGTATGGCTACACCTTC. Using reference TRBV30 and TRBJ1-2 for the parts outside the CDR3, the full variable domain is SQTIHQWPATLVQPVGSPLSLECTVEGTSNPNLYWYRQAAGRGLQLLFYSVGIGQISSEVPQNLSASRPQDRQFILSSKKLLLSDSGFYLCAWSGGGRYGYTFGSGTRLTVV.